This TCR beta chain derives from a study of PD-1 and CTLA-4 blockade in melanoma. Assay used: immunoSEQ multiplex PCR; TCRdb lists only in-frame clones, some missing. The sample carries 15,000 to 20,000 clones, about two thirds recorded once. V lost 5 bases, J lost 8 bases, and 16 bases lay in between. This CDR3 contains 14 residues. CDR1 and CDR2 from the germline V gene are MNHEY and SMNVEV (reference sequence). The rearrangement joins TRBV27 to TRBJ2-1; possibly TRBD2 for D (6 bases). This receptor was identified in a human donor with melanoma. The sequencing used CD8+ T cells from peripheral blood, collected from a patient given anti-PD-1 treatment. CDR3 amino acids: CASSPGLQLDEQFF. CDR3 bases: TGTGCCAGCAGTCCGGGACTTCAACTCGATGAGCAGTTCTTC.